These 28 T cell receptor beta chains were sequenced from one sample in a study of pediatric ulcerative colitis. The repertoire was sequenced with immunoSEQ multiplex PCR; TCRdb's copy has only in-frame clones and lacks some. The profile covers some 60,000 clones, with more than 60% appearing a single time and roughly 5.5% taken by the ten largest. The sequenced sample was blood. These receptors originate from a boy younger than 18 with moderate ulcerative colitis.

The J gene is TRBJ1-5, the V gene TRBV2, with D unresolved. The V end was cut by 7 bases, the J end by 4 bases, with 11 bases between. CDR3 size: 13 residues. Germline CDR1 and CDR2: SNHLY and FYNNEI. CDR3 residues: CASNFVGNQPQHF. In DNA form, the CDR3 reads TGTGCCAGCAACTTCGTTGGGAATCAGCCCCAGCATTTT.

The chain is built from TRBV2 and TRBJ2-2; D possibly corresponds to TRBD1 (6 bases). CDR3 length: 13 residues. Trimming pared 6 bases from V and 6 bases from J, leaving 11 bases between. The germline CDR1 and CDR2 sequences are SNHLY and FYNNEI. The CDR3 sequence: CASRMGAPGELFF. The CDR3 region has the DNA TGTGCCAGCAGGATGGGGGCGCCCGGGGAGCTGTTTTTT.

This clone was recorded once. This rearrangement joins TRBV4-2 to TRBJ1-6; D ambiguous. This CDR3 is built from 16 residues. The V and J ends lost 1 base and 2 bases respectively, with 9 bases between them. Germline CDR1 is LGHNA and CDR2 is YNFKEQ. Here the CDR3 DNA reads TGTGCCAGCAGCCAAGGTCCGGGTGCCTATAATTCACCCCTCCACTTT. This codes for CASSQGPGAYNSPLHF.

This CDR3 is CASSSGGTEAFF. CDR3 in DNA: TGTGCCAGCAGCTCGGGGGGTACTGAAGCTTTCTTT. V and J are TRBV7-9 and TRBJ1-1, with TRBD1 as a possible D gene (5 bases). V was clipped by 4 bases and J by 5 bases, with 8 bases between them. The CDR3 is 12 amino acids. Germline V gives CDR1 SEHNR, CDR2 FQNEAQ (reference sequence).

This rearrangement joins TRBV7-9 to TRBJ1-2; no firm D call. Trimming left V 1 base short and J 13 bases short, with 13 bases between. CDR1 SEHNR and CDR2 FQNEAQ come from the germline V gene (reference sequence). The CDR3 totals 12 residues. The DNA of the CDR3 is TGTGCCAGCAGCTTAGGAGGCCCGGGCGGCACCTTC. Translation: CASSLGGPGGTF.

V usage is TRBV30 and J usage is TRBJ2-7; D is unresolved. The CDR3 contains 14 residues. From germline, CDR1 is GTSNPN and CDR2 SVGIG (reference sequence). V lost 0 bases and J 0 bases, leaving 9 bases between the germline ends. CDR3 in DNA: TGTGCCTGGAGTGTGGGCATAGGCTCCTACGAGCAGTACTTC. Protein sequence: CAWSVGIGSYEQYF. The entire variable domain, with the rest obtained from reference TRBV30 and TRBJ2-7, is as follows: SQTIHQWPATLVQPVGSPLSLECTVEGTSNPNLYWYRQAAGRGLQLLFYSVGIGQISSEVPQNLSASRPQDRQFILSSKKLLLSDSGFYLCAWSVGIGSYEQYFGPGTRLTVT.

This rearrangement joins TRBV18 to TRBJ2-3; 9 bases agree with TRBD2. The ends lost 8 bases at V and 6 bases at J; junction bases unmatched: 18. The CDR3 has 17 amino acids. CDR1 KGHSH and CDR2 LQKENI come from the germline V gene. CDR3 nucleotide sequence: TGTGCCAGCCTTTCTGCAATCGGCGGGGGGGCCGGGGATACGCAGTATTTT. Protein product: CASLSAIGGGAGDTQYF.

The chain couples TRBV5-1 to TRBJ2-7; 10 bases agree with TRBD2. Losses at the gene ends were 2 bases for V and 4 bases for J; bases not matched to a gene: 9. The CDR3 totals 16 residues. Germline lookup yields CDR1 SGHRS and CDR2 YFSETQ. The CDR3 spells CASSFSQREGLYEQYF. CDR3 DNA: TGCGCCAGCAGCTTCTCTCAGCGGGAGGGTTTATACGAGCAGTACTTC.

The chain carries TRBV13 and TRBJ1-1; the match to TRBD1 covers 7 bases. V was clipped by 2 bases and J by 1 base; unmatched bases: 7. Germline CDR1 and CDR2: PRHDT and FYEKMQ (reference sequence). The CDR3 runs 16 residues. CDR3 protein: CASSLFRQGSNTEAFF. The CDR3 DNA reads TGTGCCAGCAGCTTATTTCGACAGGGCTCGAACACTGAAGCTTTCTTT.

The chain is built from TRBV7-2 and TRBJ2-2; D gene unclear. The length of the CDR3 is 14 residues. Germline V gives CDR1 SGHTA, CDR2 FQGNSA. With 1 base removed from V and 2 bases from J, the gap between germline ends came to 5 bases. DNA for the CDR3: TGTGCCAGCAGCTTAGTTGGTAACACCGGGGAGCTGTTTTTT. As protein: CASSLVGNTGELFF.

This chain uses TRBV27 with TRBJ2-3, with 15 positions matching TRBD2. The CDR3 consists of 21 residues. The germline gives CDR1 MNHEY, CDR2 SMNVEV (reference sequence). The V gene end was trimmed by 2 bases and the J gene end by 7 bases; junction bases not matched to a gene: 19. DNA for the CDR3: TGTGCCAGCAGTTTACCAGGGGGACTAGCGGGAGGCCTCCCCTCTTGGCATACGCAGTATTTT. Translating it yields CASSLPGGLAGGLPSWHTQYF.

The chain couples TRBV10-3 to TRBJ1-1; possibly TRBD1 for D (5 bases). The V gene lost 8 bases and the J gene lost 6 bases, with 13 bases spanning the gap. Germline CDR1 is ENHRY and CDR2 is SYGVKD. The CDR3 sequence is 12 residues long. CDR3 residues: CAIGGQGSEAFF. The CDR3 DNA reads TGTGCCATCGGCGGCCAGGGCTCTGAAGCTTTCTTT.

This chain uses TRBV6-5 with TRBJ2-3; the D gene is possibly TRBD2 (5 bases). Deletions cut 6 bases from V and 8 bases from J, with 9 bases between. This CDR3 comprises 11 residues. In germline, CDR1 is MNHEY, CDR2 SVGAGI. CDR3 in DNA: TGTGCCAGCAGAACGGGGAGTACGCAGTATTTT. Protein product: CASRTGSTQYF.

The chain carries TRBV6-5 and TRBJ2-7; perhaps TRBD2 as D (6 bases). The V end was cut by 6 bases, the J end by 0 bases, with 15 bases between. CDR1 and CDR2 (germline): MNHEY, SVGAGI. CDR3 size: 15 residues. CDR3 amino acids: CASSWGTGSSYEQYF. CDR3 coding DNA: TGTGCCAGCAGCTGGGGGACCGGGAGCTCCTACGAGCAGTACTTC.

The V and J genes are TRBV11-2 and TRBJ1-1, with D perhaps TRBD1 (5 bases). The CDR3 consists of 13 residues. Trimming removed 5 bases from V and 3 bases from J, with 10 bases in between. Germline loops: CDR1 SGHAT, CDR2 FQNNGV. This CDR3 is CASSGGADTEAFF. Written as DNA, the CDR3 is TGTGCCAGCAGCGGAGGGGCAGACACTGAAGCTTTCTTT.

This clone was detected a few times. The chain couples TRBV18 to TRBJ1-2, with 8 bases identical to TRBD1. The V and J ends lost 4 bases and 7 bases, in that order; junction bases with no gene match: 2. CDR3 size: 12 residues. CDR1 and CDR2 from the germline V gene are KGHSH and LQKENI. The CDR3 DNA reads TGTGCCAGCTCACGAGACAGGGGTGGCTACACCTTC. Amino acids: CASSRDRGGYTF.

In the case of this clone: At one of its ends the junction is not consistent with the germline gene, which may arise from a read error. The chain has TRBV20-1 and TRBJ2-5; 13 positions agree with TRBD2. The CDR3 has 11 amino acids. Germline values: CDR1 DFQATT, CDR2 SNEGSKA (reference sequence). In DNA, the CDR3 is TGTGGACTAGCGGGAGAGGAGACCCAGTACTTC. Amino acid sequence: CGLAGEETQYF.

V is TRBV19 and J is TRBJ2-7; D is ambiguous. CDR3 length equals 15 residues. V was clipped by 5 bases and J by 5 bases, with 19 bases between them. Germline CDR1 LNHDA, CDR2 SQIVND (reference sequence). The CDR3: CASSHARLEGHEQYF. The CDR3 bases are TGTGCCAGTAGTCACGCCCGGTTGGAAGGTCACGAGCAGTACTTC. Filled out from reference TRBV19 and TRBJ2-7, the complete variable domain reads DGGITQSPKYLFRKEGQNVTLSCEQNLNHDAMYWYRQDPGQGLRLIYYSQIVNDFQKGDIAEGYSVSREKKESFPLTVTSAQKNPTAFYLCASSHARLEGHEQYFGPGTRLTVT.

This clone was observed a single time. J is TRBJ2-1 and V is TRBV4-1; D remains unclear. This CDR3 is built from 13 residues. The V and J ends lost 1 base and 2 bases respectively, with 3 bases between them. Germline V CDR1 and CDR2: MGHRA, YSYEKL. CDR3 DNA sequence: TGCGCCAGCAGCCAAGTTCCCTACAATGAGCAGTTCTTC. Translating gives CASSQVPYNEQFF.

The genes are TRBV19 and TRBJ2-1; 15 nucleotides match TRBD2. CDR1 and CDR2 from the germline V gene are LNHDA and SQIVND (reference sequence). Trimming at V came to 4 bases and at J to 3 bases, leaving 4 bases not matched to a gene. The CDR3 contains 17 residues. CDR3 amino acids: CASSKGLAGGYYNEQFF. In DNA form, the CDR3 reads TGTGCCAGTAGTAAGGGACTAGCGGGGGGCTACTACAATGAGCAGTTCTTC. Together with reference TRBV19 and TRBJ2-1, the CDR3 gives the full variable domain: DGGITQSPKYLFRKEGQNVTLSCEQNLNHDAMYWYRQDPGQGLRLIYYSQIVNDFQKGDIAEGYSVSREKKESFPLTVTSAQKNPTAFYLCASSKGLAGGYYNEQFFGPGTRLTVL.

The chain employs TRBV6-5 and TRBJ2-1; possibly TRBD1 for D (6 bases). CDR3 length equals 14 residues. CDR1 and CDR2 from the germline V gene are MNHEY and SVGAGI. V lost 2 bases, J lost 9 bases, and 14 bases lay in between. The CDR3 loop is CASSYGLGATEQFF. CDR3 DNA sequence: TGTGCCAGCAGTTACGGTTTGGGGGCGACTGAGCAGTTCTTC.

There are a few counts of this clone. The chain is built from TRBV10-2 and TRBJ1-1; D possibly corresponds to TRBD1 (5 bases). The CDR3 runs 16 residues. Trimming pared 7 bases from V and 0 bases from J, leaving 18 bases between. Germline CDR1 reads WSHSY; CDR2 reads SAAADI. CDR3 bases: TGCGCCAGCAAAGACTGGAGGGGCAGTCTGAACACTGAAGCTTTCTTT. Translated: CASKDWRGSLNTEAFF.

The chain couples TRBV13 to TRBJ1-2; 10 bases fit TRBD1. The CDR3 has 14 residues. V shed 6 bases, J shed 2 bases, and the junction held 3 bases outside the gene matches. Germline V CDR1 and CDR2: PRHDT, FYEKMQ (reference sequence). The DNA for the CDR3 is TGTGCCAGCAGTTCGGGACAGGGGAACTATGGCTACACCTTC. Its translation is CASSSGQGNYGYTF.

The rearrangement joins TRBV2 to TRBJ1-2, with D perhaps TRBD1 (6 bases). Germline-derived CDR1 and CDR2 are SNHLY and FYNNEI. V lost 10 bases, J lost 6 bases, and 18 bases lay in between. The CDR3 is 13 amino acids. The CDR3 sequence: CATRSGGADGYTF. DNA for the CDR3: TGTGCCACCAGGTCGGGGGGCGCCGATGGCTACACCTTC.

V and J are TRBV7-7 and TRBJ2-2; 10 bases agree with TRBD2. Germline V gene data show CDR1 as SSHAT and CDR2 as FNYEAQ (reference sequence). The CDR3 is 16 residues long. Trimming took 5 bases from V and 1 from J; bases not matched to a gene: 4. The CDR3 nucleotides read TGTGCCAGCAGCCCTCGACTAGCGGGGAACACCGGGGAGCTGTTTTTT. Protein: CASSPRLAGNTGELFF.

V gene TRBV19 combines with J gene TRBJ1-1; TRBD1 might be the D (5 bases). The CDR3 covers 14 residues. Germline CDR1 LNHDA, CDR2 SQIVND (reference sequence). Trimming took off 3 bases at V and 4 bases at J, with 12 bases between the two ends. The CDR3 DNA reads TGTGCCAGTAGTATCTCCAGGGATGGCACTGAAGCTTTCTTT. Translating gives CASSISRDGTEAFF.

The chain uses TRBV21-1 and TRBJ2-5; no DNA check was done on the table's D call, TRBD1. TRBV21-1 is recorded as a pseudogene. The CDR3 totals 15 residues. The CDR3 DNA follows: TGTGCCAGCAGCAAACTACGACAGGGAGAAGAGACCCAGTACTTC. Its protein is CASSKLRQGEETQYF.

V usage is TRBV10-3 and J usage is TRBJ2-2; 7 bases line up with TRBD2. Germline trimming cut 9 bases from V and 7 bases from J; bases unmatched to any gene: 8. CDR1 and CDR2 from the germline V gene are ENHRY and SYGVKD. The CDR3 totals 13 residues. In DNA form, the CDR3 reads TGTGCCATTCGGAGGGAGGGCCGCGGGGAGCTGTTTTTT. It codes for CAIRREGRGELFF.